This T cell receptor (beta chain) was sequenced in a study of Graves' ophthalmopathy and Graves' hyperthyroidism. The study, taken as a whole, reports: The blood repertoire also included most expanded thyroid clonotypes above 0.001 frequency. Progression of ophthalmopathy was predicted by the model with 65% to 71% sensitivity and around 72% specificity. A roughly 80% specificity and around 90% sensitivity were achieved by a 13-signature model that separated ophthalmopathy from stable hyperthyroidism.

Concerning this clonotype itself: Its matching antigen is unknown.

Using RNA transcripts, the TCR beta CDR3 regions were amplified. Second-round multiplex PCR came after first-round RT-PCR with HTBI primers. TCRdb ran MiXCR on the multiplex PCR reads and lists one entry per CDR3 protein. The sample records 600,000 to 700,000 distinct CDR3 sequences, under 50% being singletons. Germline CDR1 is SEHNR and CDR2 is FQNEAQ (reference sequence). CDR3 length equals 15 residues. Trimming at V came to 5 bases and at J to 0 bases, leaving 5 bases not matched to a gene. Clinicians made diagnoses from clinical symptoms, serum thyroxine, TRAb, thyroid ultrasound and orbital computed tomography.

The clonotype comes from an adult man with Graves' ophthalmopathy. The sequenced sample consisted of peripheral blood. The chain employs TRBV7-9 and TRBJ1-2; 8 nucleotides agree with TRBD1. The CDR3 DNA reads as TGTGCCAGCAGCCAGGACAGGGCAACTAACTATGGCTACACCTTC. It codes for CASSQDRATNYGYTF.